This paragraph reports one T cell receptor (beta chain). Its target is unknown. A single base separates this from a much larger clone, so it may be a read error. The data originate from a study of blood T cells in healthy people across ages. Study-wide findings and caveats: It was held that diversity estimates obtained from one million T cells represented underestimates.

This CDR3 is built from 13 residues. Looked up from germline, CDR1 is SGDLS and CDR2 is YYNGEE. A J-beta primer mix and a sample-barcoded 5' primer were used in a second PCR of about 7 to 12 cycles. A template-switch adaptor that had 12 random nucleotides put a tag on each cDNA molecule. TCRdb reprocessed the 5' RACE reads via MiXCR and lists one record per CDR3 protein. The sample holds approximately 680,000 distinct CDR3 sequences; about a third are singletons and the top ten take 15%. The sequenced sample was blood. This TCR was sampled from a woman at least 80 years old in good health. The chain has TRBV9 and TRBJ1-2; maybe TRBD1 (5 bases). CDR3 nucleotide sequence: TGTGCCAGCAGCGCGGGGACCCGGGATGGCCACACCTTC. Protein sequence: CASSAGTRDGHTF. Using reference TRBV9 and TRBJ1-2 for the parts outside the CDR3, the full variable domain is DSGVTQTPKHLITATGQRVTLRCSPRSGDLSVYWYQQSLDQGLQFLIQYYNGEERAKGNILERFSAQQFPDLHSELNLSSLELGDSALYFCASSAGTRDGHTFGSGTRLTVV.